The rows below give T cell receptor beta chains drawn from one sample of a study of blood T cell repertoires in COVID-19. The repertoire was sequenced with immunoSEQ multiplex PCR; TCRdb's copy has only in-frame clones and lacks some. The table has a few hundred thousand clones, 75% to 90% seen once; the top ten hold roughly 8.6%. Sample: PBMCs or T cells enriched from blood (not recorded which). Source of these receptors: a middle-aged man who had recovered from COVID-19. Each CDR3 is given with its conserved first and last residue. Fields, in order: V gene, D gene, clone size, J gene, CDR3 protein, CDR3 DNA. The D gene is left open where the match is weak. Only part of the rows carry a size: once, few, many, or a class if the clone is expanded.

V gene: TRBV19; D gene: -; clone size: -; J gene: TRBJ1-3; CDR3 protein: CASRKLGAGNTIYF; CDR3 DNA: TGTGCCAGTAGAAAACTCGGGGCTGGAAACACCATATATTTT
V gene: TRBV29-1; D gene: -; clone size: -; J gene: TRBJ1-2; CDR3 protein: CSVPRTEVNYGYTF; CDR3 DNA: TGCAGCGTTCCTAGGACAGAAGTTAACTATGGCTACACCTTC
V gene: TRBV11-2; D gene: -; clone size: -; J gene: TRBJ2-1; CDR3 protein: CASTLLAGNYNEQFF; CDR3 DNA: TGTGCCAGCACCCTGCTTGCGGGGAACTACAATGAGCAGTTCTTC
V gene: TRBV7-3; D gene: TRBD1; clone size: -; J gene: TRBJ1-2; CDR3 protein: CASSSEGGRGQHGYTF; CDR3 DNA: TGTGCCAGCAGCTCCGAAGGTGGCAGGGGGCAACATGGCTACACCTTC
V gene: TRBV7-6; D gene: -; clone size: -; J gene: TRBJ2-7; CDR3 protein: CASSLDGSEQYF; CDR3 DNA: TGTGCCAGCAGCTTAGACGGTAGCGAGCAGTACTTC
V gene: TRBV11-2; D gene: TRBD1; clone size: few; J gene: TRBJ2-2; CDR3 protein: CASSFGTVGTGELFF; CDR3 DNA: TGTGCCAGCAGCTTTGGGACAGTGGGCACCGGGGAGCTGTTTTTT
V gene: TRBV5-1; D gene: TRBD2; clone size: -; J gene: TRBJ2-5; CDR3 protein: CASSSGPSGGRVGTQYF; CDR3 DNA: TGCGCCAGCAGCTCGGGACCTAGCGGGGGCCGTGTTGGGACCCAGTACTTC
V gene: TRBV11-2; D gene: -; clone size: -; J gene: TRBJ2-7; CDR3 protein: CASSSVRDSYEQYF; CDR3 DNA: TGTGCCAGCAGCTCCGTACGGGACTCCTACGAGCAGTACTTC
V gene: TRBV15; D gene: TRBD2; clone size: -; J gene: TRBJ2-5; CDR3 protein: CATSRDLGPGGETQYF; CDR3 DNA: TGTGCCACCAGCAGAGATCTGGGCCCCGGGGGGGAGACCCAGTACTTC
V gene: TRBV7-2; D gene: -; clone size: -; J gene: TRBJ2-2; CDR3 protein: CASSLQGGGAGELFF; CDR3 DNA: TGTGCCAGCAGCTTACAGGGCGGTGGAGCCGGGGAGCTGTTTTTT
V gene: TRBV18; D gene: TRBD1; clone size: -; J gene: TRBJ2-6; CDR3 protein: CASSQSTGDYSGANVLTF; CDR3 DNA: TGTGCCAGCTCACAATCGACAGGGGATTATTCTGGGGCCAACGTCCTGACTTTC
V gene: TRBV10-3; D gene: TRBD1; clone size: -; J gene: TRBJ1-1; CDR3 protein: CAITRTGNTEAFF; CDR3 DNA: TGTGCCATCACCAGGACAGGGAACACTGAAGCTTTCTTT
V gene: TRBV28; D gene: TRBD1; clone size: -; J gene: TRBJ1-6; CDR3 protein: CASRGGQANSPLHF; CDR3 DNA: TGTGCCAGCAGGGGGGGACAGGCTAATTCACCCCTCCACTTT
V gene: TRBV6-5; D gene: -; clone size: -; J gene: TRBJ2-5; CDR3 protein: CASSYSWARTQETQYF; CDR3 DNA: TGTGCCAGCAGTTACTCGTGGGCGCGCACGCAAGAGACCCAGTACTTC
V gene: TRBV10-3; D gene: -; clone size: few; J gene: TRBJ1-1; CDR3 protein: CAISDLQQAFF; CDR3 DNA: TGTGCCATCAGTGACCTACAGCAAGCTTTCTTT
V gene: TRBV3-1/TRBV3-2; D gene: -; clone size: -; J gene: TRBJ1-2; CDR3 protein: CASSPQWREGYTF; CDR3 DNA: TGTGCCAGCAGCCCCCAGTGGAGGGAAGGCTACACCTTC
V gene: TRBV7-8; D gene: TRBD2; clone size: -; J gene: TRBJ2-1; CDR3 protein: CASSMLTSKPRFAGEQFF; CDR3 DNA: TGTGCCAGCAGCATGTTGACTAGCAAACCCCGTTTCGCAGGGGAGCAGTTCTTC
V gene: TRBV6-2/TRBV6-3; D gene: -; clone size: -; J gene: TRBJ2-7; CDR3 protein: CASSYFWGSSYEQYF; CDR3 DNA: TGTGCCAGCAGTTACTTCTGGGGCAGTTCCTACGAGCAGTACTTC
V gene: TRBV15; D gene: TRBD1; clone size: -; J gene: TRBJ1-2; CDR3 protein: CATSRDRGTGYTNYGYTF; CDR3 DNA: TGTGCCACCAGCAGAGATCGTGGGACAGGCTATACTAACTATGGCTACACCTTC
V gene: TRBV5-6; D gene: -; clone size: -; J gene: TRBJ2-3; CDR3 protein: CASSPPARVWDTDTQYF; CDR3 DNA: TGTGCCAGCAGCCCCCCGGCCAGGGTCTGGGACACAGATACGCAGTATTTT
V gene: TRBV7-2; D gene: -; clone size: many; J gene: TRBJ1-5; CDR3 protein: CASSYRGNQPQHF; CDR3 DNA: TGTGCCAGCAGCTACAGGGGCAATCAGCCCCAGCATTTT
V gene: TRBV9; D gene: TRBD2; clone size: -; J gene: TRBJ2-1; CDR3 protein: CASSASQEAGDFEQFF; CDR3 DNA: TGTGCCAGCAGCGCCTCTCAAGAGGCGGGAGATTTTGAGCAGTTCTTC
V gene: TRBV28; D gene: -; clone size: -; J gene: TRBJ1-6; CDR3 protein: CASSPQDGRRPLHF; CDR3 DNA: TGTGCCAGCAGTCCCCAGGACGGGAGAAGGCCCCTCCACTTT
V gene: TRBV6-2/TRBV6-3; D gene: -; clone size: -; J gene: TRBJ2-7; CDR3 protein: CASSYPGKDTYEQYF; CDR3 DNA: TGTGCCAGCAGTTACCCAGGGAAAGACACCTACGAGCAGTACTTC
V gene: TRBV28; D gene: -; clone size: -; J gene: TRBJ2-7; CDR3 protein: CASSRTRSGTYEQYF; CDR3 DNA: TGTGCCAGCAGTCGGACTCGGAGTGGCACCTACGAGCAGTACTTC
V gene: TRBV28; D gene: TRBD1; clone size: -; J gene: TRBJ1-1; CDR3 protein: CASSLLRTGGNTEAFF; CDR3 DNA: TGTGCCAGCAGTTTACTTCGGACAGGGGGGAACACTGAAGCTTTCTTT
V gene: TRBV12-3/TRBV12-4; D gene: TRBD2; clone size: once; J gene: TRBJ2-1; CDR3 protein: CASRSTSGKFF; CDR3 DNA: TGTGCCAGCAGGTCGACTAGCGGGAAGTTCTTC
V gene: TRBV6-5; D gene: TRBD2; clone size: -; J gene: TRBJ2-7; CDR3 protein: CASSYAGTSYEQYF; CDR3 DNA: TGTGCCAGCAGTTATGCTGGGACTAGCTACGAGCAGTACTTC
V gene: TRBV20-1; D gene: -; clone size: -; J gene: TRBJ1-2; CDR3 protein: CSGKPGYTF; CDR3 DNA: TGCAGTGGCAAACCGGGATACACCTTC
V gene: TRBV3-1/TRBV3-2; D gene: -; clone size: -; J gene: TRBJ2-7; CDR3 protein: CASSQDPGPRGEQYF; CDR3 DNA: TGTGCCAGCAGCCAAGACCCGGGCCCCAGAGGGGAGCAGTACTTC
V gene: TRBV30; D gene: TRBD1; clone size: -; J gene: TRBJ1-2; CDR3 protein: CAWSVLRGTGYGYTF; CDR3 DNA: TGTGCCTGGAGTGTACTAAGAGGGACAGGCTATGGCTACACCTTC
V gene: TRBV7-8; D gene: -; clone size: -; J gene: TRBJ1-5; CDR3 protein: CASSLAGARGQPQHF; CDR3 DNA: TGTGCCAGCAGCTTAGCAGGCGCCCGCGGTCAGCCCCAGCATTTT
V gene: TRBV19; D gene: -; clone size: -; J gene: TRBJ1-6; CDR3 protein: CASSIWDSSSPLHF; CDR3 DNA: TGTGCCAGTAGTATTTGGGACTCAAGCTCACCCCTCCACTTT
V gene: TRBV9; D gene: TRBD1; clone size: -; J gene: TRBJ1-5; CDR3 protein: CASSVEGTAGQPQHF; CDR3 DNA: TGTGCCAGCAGCGTAGAAGGGACAGCAGGTCAGCCCCAGCATTTT
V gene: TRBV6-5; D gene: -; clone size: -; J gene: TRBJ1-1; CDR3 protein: CASNVSPGTPTEAFF; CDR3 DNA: TGTGCCAGCAATGTTTCTCCCGGGACACCCACTGAAGCTTTCTTT
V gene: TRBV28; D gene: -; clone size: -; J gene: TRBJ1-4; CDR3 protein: CASARAGDIVKLFF; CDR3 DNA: TGTGCCAGCGCCCGGGCGGGGGATATAGTAAAACTGTTTTTT
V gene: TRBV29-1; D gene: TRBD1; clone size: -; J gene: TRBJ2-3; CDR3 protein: CSVVLGGEHTQYF; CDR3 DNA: TGCAGCGTTGTGTTAGGGGGCGAGCATACGCAGTATTTT
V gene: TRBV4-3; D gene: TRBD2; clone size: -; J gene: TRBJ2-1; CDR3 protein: CASSQEFTSGRARDNEQFF; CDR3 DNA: TGCGCCAGCAGCCAAGAGTTTACAAGCGGGAGGGCCAGGGACAATGAGCAGTTCTTC
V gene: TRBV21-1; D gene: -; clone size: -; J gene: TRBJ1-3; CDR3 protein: CASSLRTARASGNTIYF; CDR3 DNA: TGTGCCAGCAGCCTACGGACAGCAAGGGCATCTGGAAACACCATATATTTT
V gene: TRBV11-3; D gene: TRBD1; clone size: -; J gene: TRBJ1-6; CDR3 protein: CASSLDRPGQGDYSPLHF; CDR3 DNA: TGTGCCAGCAGCTTAGACAGACCGGGACAGGGAGATTACTCACCCCTCCACTTT
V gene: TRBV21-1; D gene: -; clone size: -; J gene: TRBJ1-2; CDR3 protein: CASSKAHRPANYGYTF; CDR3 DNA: TGTGCCAGCAGCAAAGCACACAGGCCGGCTAACTATGGCTACACCTTC
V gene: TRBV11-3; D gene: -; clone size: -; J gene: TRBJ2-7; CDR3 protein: CASSRNRVSYEQYF; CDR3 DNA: TGTGCCAGCAGCCGAAACAGGGTTTCCTACGAGCAGTACTTC
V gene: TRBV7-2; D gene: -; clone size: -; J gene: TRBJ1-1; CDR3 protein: CASSSRKEAFF; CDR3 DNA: TGTGCCAGCAGCTCGCGAAAAGAAGCTTTCTTT
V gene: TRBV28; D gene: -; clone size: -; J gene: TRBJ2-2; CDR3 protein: CATVLAERPNTGELFF; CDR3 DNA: TGTGCCACGGTATTAGCGGAGCGGCCGAACACCGGGGAGCTGTTTTTT
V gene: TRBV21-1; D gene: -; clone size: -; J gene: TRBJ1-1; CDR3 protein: CASSYNRVNTEAFF; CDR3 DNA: TGTGCCAGCAGCTACAACAGGGTGAACACTGAAGCTTTCTTT
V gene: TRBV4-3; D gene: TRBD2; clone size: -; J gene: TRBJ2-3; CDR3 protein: CASSPTSGSTDTQYF; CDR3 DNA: TGCGCCAGCAGCCCAACTAGCGGGAGCACAGATACGCAGTATTTT
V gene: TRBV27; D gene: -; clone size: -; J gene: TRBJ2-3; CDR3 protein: CASRSPLPADTQYF; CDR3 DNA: TGTGCCAGCAGGTCCCCCCTTCCGGCAGATACGCAGTATTTT
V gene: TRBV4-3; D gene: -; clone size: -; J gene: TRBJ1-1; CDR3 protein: CASSHGELNTEAFF; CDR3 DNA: TGCGCCAGCAGCCATGGAGAGTTGAACACTGAAGCTTTCTTT
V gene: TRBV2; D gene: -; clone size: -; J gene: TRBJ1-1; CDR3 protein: CASSEEMSLSFF; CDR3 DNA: TGTGCCAGCAGCGAGGAGATGTCGCTTTCTTTCTTT
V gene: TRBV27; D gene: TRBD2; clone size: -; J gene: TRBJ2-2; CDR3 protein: CASSAGTSGAGELFF; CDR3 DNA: TGTGCCAGCAGTGCGGGGACTAGCGGGGCCGGGGAGCTGTTTTTT
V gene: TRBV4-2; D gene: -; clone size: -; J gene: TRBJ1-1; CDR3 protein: CASSQELDTEAFF; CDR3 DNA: TGTGCCAGCAGCCAAGAACTGGACACTGAAGCTTTCTTT
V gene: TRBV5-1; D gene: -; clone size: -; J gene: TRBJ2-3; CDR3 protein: CASSLGDEESTDTQYF; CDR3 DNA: TGCGCCAGCAGCTTGGGTGATGAAGAGAGCACAGATACGCAGTATTTT
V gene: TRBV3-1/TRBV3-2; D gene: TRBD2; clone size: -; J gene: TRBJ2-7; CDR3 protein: CASSQDYSSGSYEQYF; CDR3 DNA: TGTGCCAGCAGCCAAGATTATTCCAGCGGGAGTTACGAGCAGTACTTC
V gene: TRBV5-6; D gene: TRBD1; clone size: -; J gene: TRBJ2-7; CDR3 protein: CASSLADRGHEQYF; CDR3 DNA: TGTGCCAGCAGCTTGGCGGACAGGGGTCACGAGCAGTACTTC
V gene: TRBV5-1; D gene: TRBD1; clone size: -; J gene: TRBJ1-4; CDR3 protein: CASSWTGPGEKLFF; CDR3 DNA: TGCGCCAGCAGCTGGACAGGGCCGGGCGAAAAACTGTTTTTT
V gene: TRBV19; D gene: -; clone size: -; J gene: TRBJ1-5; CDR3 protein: CASRRIEEGQPQHF; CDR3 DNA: TGTGCCAGTAGACGAATAGAGGAGGGTCAGCCCCAGCATTTT
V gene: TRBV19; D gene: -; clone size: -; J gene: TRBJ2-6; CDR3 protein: CASRSEYTASGANVLTF; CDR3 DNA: TGTGCCAGTAGATCAGAATACACAGCCTCTGGGGCCAACGTCCTGACTTTC
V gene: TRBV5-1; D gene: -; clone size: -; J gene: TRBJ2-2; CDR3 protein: CASSLYAANTGELFF; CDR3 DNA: TGCGCCAGCAGCTTGTACGCAGCGAACACCGGGGAGCTGTTTTTT
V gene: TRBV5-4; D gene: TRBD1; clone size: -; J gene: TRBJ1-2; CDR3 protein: CASSLDRGNLGYTF; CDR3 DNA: TGTGCCAGCAGCTTAGACAGGGGCAATCTTGGCTACACCTTC
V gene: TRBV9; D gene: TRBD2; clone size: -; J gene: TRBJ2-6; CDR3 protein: CASRKRETGANVLTF; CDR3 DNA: TGTGCCAGCCGAAAGCGGGAGACTGGGGCCAACGTCCTGACTTTC